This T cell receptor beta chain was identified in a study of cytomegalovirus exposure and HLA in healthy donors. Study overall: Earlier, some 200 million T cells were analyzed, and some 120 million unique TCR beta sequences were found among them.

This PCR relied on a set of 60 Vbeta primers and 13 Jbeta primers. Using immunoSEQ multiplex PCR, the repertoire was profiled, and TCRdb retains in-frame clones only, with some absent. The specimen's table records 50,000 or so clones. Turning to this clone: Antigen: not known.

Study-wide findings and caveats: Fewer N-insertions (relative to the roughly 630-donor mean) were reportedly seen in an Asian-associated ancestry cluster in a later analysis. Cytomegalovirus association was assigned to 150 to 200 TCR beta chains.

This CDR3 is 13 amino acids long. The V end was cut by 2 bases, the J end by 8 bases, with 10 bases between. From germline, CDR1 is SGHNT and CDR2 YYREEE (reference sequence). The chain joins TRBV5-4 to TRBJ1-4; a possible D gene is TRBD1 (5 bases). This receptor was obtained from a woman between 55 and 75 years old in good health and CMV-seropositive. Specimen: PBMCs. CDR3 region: CASSLPDSEKLFF. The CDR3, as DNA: TGTGCCAGCAGCTTACCCGACAGCGAAAAACTGTTTTTT.